This record covers a single T cell receptor beta chain. Original data processing: Reference gene primers were amplified, and this amplification served to estimate nucleated cell counts. Profiling relied on immunoSEQ multiplex PCR, and the TCRdb table lists in-frame clones only, not all of them. V and J calls plus clone size are reproduced from that table; the DNA served to infer D and trimming. Of roughly 410,000 clones listed, around 89% are singletons. The data were taken from a study of blood T cell repertoires in COVID-19. For the study at large: COVID-19 samples, acute and convalescent, were from the United States, Italy and Spain. PBMCs, B-cell-depleted T cells, or T cells provided the cDNA or gDNA that made up the material.

Germline loops: CDR1 SGHTA, CDR2 FQGNSA. This CDR3 has 16 residues. The V gene end was trimmed by 1 base and the J gene end by 4 bases; junction bases not matched to a gene: 4. The specimen was peripheral blood. This clonotype was sampled from a man between 35 and 55 years old with acute or convalescent COVID-19. The chain employs TRBV7-2 and TRBJ2-2, with 9 bases aligning to TRBD1. The CDR3 reads CASSLGYRGRTGELFF. The CDR3 DNA is TGTGCCAGCAGCTTAGGGTACAGGGGGCGCACCGGGGAGCTGTTTTTT.